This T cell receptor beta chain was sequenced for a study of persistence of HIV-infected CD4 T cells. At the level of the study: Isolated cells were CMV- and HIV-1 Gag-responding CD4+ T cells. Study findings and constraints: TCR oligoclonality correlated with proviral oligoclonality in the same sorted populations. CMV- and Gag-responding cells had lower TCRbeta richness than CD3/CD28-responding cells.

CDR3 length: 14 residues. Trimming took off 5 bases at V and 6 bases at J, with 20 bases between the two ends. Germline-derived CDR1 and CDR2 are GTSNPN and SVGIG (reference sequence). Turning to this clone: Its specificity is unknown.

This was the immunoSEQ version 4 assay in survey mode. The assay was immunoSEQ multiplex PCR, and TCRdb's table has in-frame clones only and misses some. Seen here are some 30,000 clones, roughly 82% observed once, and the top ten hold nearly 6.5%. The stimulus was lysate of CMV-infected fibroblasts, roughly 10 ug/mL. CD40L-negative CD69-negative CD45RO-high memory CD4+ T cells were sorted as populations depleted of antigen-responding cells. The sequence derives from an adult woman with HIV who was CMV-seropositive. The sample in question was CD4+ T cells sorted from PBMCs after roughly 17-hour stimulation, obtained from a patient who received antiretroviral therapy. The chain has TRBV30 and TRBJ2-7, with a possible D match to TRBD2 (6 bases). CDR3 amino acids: CAWGRSGSLFEQYF. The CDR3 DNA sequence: TGTGCCTGGGGGAGGTCAGGGTCACTGTTCGAGCAGTACTTC.